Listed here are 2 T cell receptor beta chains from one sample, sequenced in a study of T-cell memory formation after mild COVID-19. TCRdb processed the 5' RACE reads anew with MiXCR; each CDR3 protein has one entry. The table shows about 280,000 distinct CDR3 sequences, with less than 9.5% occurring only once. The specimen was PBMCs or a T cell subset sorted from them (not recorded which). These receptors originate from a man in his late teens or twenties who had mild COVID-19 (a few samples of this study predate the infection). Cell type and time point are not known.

The CDR3 sequence is CASSPQGTGFQYEQYV. The CDR3 DNA reads TGTGCCAGCTCACCCCAGGGGACAGGGTTTCAGTACGAGCAGTACGTC. The rearrangement links TRBV18 to TRBJ2-7, with 9 bases aligning to TRBD1. The CDR3 spans 16 residues. The germline CDR1 and CDR2 sequences are KGHSH and LQKENI. The J segment lost 4 bases and the V segment lost 3 bases, leaving 10 bases of the junction unmatched.

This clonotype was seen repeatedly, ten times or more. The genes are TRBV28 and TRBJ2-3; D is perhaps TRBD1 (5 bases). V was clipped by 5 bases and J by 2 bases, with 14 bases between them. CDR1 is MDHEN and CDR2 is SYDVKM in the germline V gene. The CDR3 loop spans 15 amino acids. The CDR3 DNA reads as TGTGCCAGCAGTCCCCCCATGGGGCCCACAGATACGCAGTATTTT. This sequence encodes CASSPPMGPTDTQYF.